This T cell receptor (beta chain) was found in a study of blood T cell repertoires in COVID-19. Study background: The samples span acute and convalescent COVID-19 from the United States, Italy and Spain.

Only in-frame clones appear in the TCRdb table, and some are missing; sequencing was by immunoSEQ multiplex PCR. The table lists roughly 420,000 clones, approximately 90% of them singletons. Worth noting for this clone: The same CDR3 is also encoded by other DNA sequences in this sample.

The ends were cut back, 0 bases at V and 2 bases at J, with 8 bases in the middle. The CDR3 sequence is 14 residues long. Germline-derived CDR1 and CDR2 are SGHRS and YFSETQ. Study members were between 18 and 89 years old and lived in 25 or so US regions. Each participant's cohort was designated according to participant-reported clinical history. The sequenced sample consisted of PBMCs or T cells enriched from blood (not recorded which). This clonotype originated in a woman aged 25 to 39 with acute COVID-19. The V gene is TRBV5-1, the J gene TRBJ1-2; D is possibly TRBD1 (6 bases). The CDR3 DNA sequence: TGCGCCAGCAGCTTGGGGACAGCGAACTATGGCTACACCTTC. Amino acid sequence: CASSLGTANYGYTF.